This record covers a single T cell receptor (beta chain). The antigen it binds to is not known. No clone much larger than this one lies a single base away; base qualities are absent. The receptor library was made with the immunoSEQ multiplex PCR assay. The table comes from immuneACCESS by way of TCRdb, which keeps in-frame sequences with V and J called. Part of the clones is missing from these tables; in studies checked, under half for an unresolved V gene and the rest for unknown reasons. In this sample the table shows hundreds of thousands of clones, more than 75% of which occur a single time. The biggest ten clones account for about 0.01% of the sample. This specimen comes from a study of shared T cell receptors in the human thymus (dated by TCRdb to the early 2020s). Regarding the study in general: The study examined how self-reactive, shared T-cell receptor alpha chains are generated in the human thymus.

The V end gives up 0 bases and the J end 2 bases, leaving 6 bases in the junction not matched to a gene. CDR1 KGHSH and CDR2 LQKENI were looked up in the germline V gene. Including cysteine and phenylalanine, the CDR3 has 16 amino acids. The kept DNA is CDR3 alone, 48 bases in frame from the first base. These same data were also listed under a study on human thymus T cells. The second study's paper adds: Donors were immunologically healthy infants undergoing open corrective cardiac surgery for congenital heart defects in Finland. The thymus tissue came from surgical resects taken out during corrective cardiac surgery. V and J gene segment usage appeared biased in both thymic and peripheral blood repertoires. The related research found that thymic TCR repertoires overlapped highly between unrelated individuals. The study characterized TCR alpha and beta repertoires from seven to nine infant thymus samples and a few related peripheral blood samples. The infant donors were roughly 6 to 250 days old, and the cohort included several males and two females. Thymocytes were freed from the tissue by mechanical means and kept at -70 degrees C as pellets of about 9-33 million cells. Genomic DNA was extracted from frozen cell pellets with a QIAsymphony instrument. The immunoSEQ multiplex PCR assay was used to amplify the TCRB and TCRAD loci from a standardized amount of quality-controlled genomic DNA. Amplicons spanned the V(D)J region at a length sufficient to cover the CDR3 and identify V and J genes. Through the commercial immunoSEQ service, the amplicons were sequenced on an Illumina platform. Corrections for primer bias and sequencing errors followed previously described methods, while TCRAD and TCRB definitions were based on the IMGT database. Analysis of the repertoires was done with immunoSEQ Analyzer 3.0 and VDJTools and included basic statistics, V/J segment usage, diversity estimates, rarefaction and pairwise overlap. Diversity was estimated with Chao1, ChaoE, Efron-Thisted, Shannon and inverse Simpson indices, and also on datasets down-sampled to the smallest sample. Repertoire overlap was determined by strict matching of CDR3 nucleotide sequence, V gene and J gene, and Jaccard-based multidimensional scaling clustering was applied. Thymus samples yielded on average around 800,000 unique TCRB clonotypes, compared with 80,000 to 95,000 from blood samples.

The clonotype comes from a boy less than two years old with a congenital heart defect. Donor details come from another sample of the same person, matched by shared clones. The sequenced sample consisted of thymocytes. The chain uses TRBV18 and TRBJ1-2; 7 bases in the middle match TRBD1. The CDR3 protein: CASSPPRQGANYGYTF. The DNA sequence follows: TGTGCCAGCTCACCACCTAGACAGGGCGCAAACTATGGCTACACCTTC.